Ten or more counts support the clone carrying this TCR beta chain. The data were obtained in a study of early T cells in non-severe SARS-CoV-2 infection. CDR1 is SGHRS and CDR2 is YFSETQ in the germline V gene. With 3 bases clipped from V and 0 bases from J, the junction kept 6 bases outside the gene matches. The CDR3 loop spans 15 amino acids. TCRdb called the 5' RACE reads again in MiXCR, with one record for every CDR3 protein. The sample holds roughly 53,000 distinct CDR3 sequences, about 9.4% seen once. The sequenced sample was whole blood. This rearrangement joins TRBV5-1 to TRBJ2-7, with TRBD2 identical over 7 bases. This TCR was sampled from an adult who was a healthcare worker with PCR-confirmed SARS-CoV-2 infection or an uninfected control (not recorded which). Written as DNA, the CDR3 is TGCGCCAGCAGCTCCAGAACGGGAGGCTCCTACGAGCAGTACTTC. Translating it yields CASSSRTGGSYEQYF.